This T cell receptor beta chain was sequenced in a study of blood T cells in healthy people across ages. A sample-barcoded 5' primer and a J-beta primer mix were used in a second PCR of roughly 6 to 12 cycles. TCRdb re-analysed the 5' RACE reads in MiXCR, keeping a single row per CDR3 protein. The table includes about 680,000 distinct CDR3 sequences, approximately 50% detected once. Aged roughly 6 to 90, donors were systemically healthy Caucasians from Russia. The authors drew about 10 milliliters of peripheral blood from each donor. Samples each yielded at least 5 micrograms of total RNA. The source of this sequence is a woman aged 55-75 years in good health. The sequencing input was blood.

The CDR3 DNA sequence: TGCAGTGCCCTCAACAACCTAGCGACGCGCGGCTACAATGAGCAGTTCTTC. It yields the protein CSALNNLATRGYNEQFF. The genes are TRBV20-1 and TRBJ2-1; D may be TRBD2 (6 bases). Trimming pared 6 bases from V and 3 bases from J, leaving 24 bases between. The germline CDR1 and CDR2 sequences are DFQATT and SNEGSKA (reference sequence). This CDR3 spans 17 amino acids.